This T cell receptor beta chain was sequenced during a study of human T cells and chemical hapten exposure. Study background: Cases of alopecia areata, totalis or universalis occurred in a predominantly female patient group.

This CDR3 spans 14 amino acids. CDR1 SQVTM and CDR2 ANQGSEA come from the germline V gene. J gave up 4 bases and V 4 bases, and 8 bases lay outside the gene matches. The time point: patch test 3, about 24 weeks after DPC sensitization. Sample treatment: therapeutic diphenylcyclopropenone sensitization with weekly scalp DPC. A few counts support this clonotype. Via MiXCR, TCRdb re-called the RACE reads, giving one row per CDR3 protein. The table shows about 120,000 distinct CDR3 sequences, with around 11% occurring only once. This material consisted of whole blood, taken in connection with sensitization to the hapten diphenylcyclopropenone (DPC). The chain couples TRBV29-1 to TRBJ1-2; 8 bases are shared with TRBD1. This clonotype was obtained from a woman aged 45-65 years with alopecia areata. Some clones in this sample may be carry-over from other donors' samples. Written as DNA, the CDR3 is TGCAGCGTTGGGGGACAGGACCGACTCTATGGCTACACCTTC. Protein product: CSVGGQDRLYGYTF. Filled out from reference TRBV29-1 and TRBJ1-2, the complete variable domain reads SAVISQKPSRDICQRGTSLTIQCQVDSQVTMMFWYRQQPGQSLTLIATANQGSEATYESGFVIDKFPISRPNLTFSTLTVSNMSPEDSSIYLCSVGGQDRLYGYTFGSGTRLTVV.